A single sample gave rise to the 18 T cell receptor beta chains below, sequenced in a study of CD8+CD57+ T cells in acquired aplastic anemia. All patients picked for sequencing had shown, by flow cytometry, an expansion of CD8+CD57+ cells. Genomic DNA, the template, was used for profiling of the TCR beta VDJ and CDR3. TCRdb analysed the reads with MiXCR anew, one entry per CDR3 protein. The table shows some 170,000 distinct CDR3 sequences, with under 55% occurring only once. Input material: sorted CD4+, CD8+, or CD8+CD57+ T cells (not recorded which) from PBMCs. These receptor sequences come from a human donor with aplastic anemia.

The chain recombines TRBV24-1 with TRBJ2-1; D remains unclear. Germline assignment: CDR1 KGHDR and CDR2 SFDVKD. The CDR3 loop spans 13 amino acids. V lost 2 bases and J lost 3, with 4 bases in between. CDR3 residues: CATSDSNYNEQFF. The DNA for the CDR3 is TGTGCCACCAGTGATTCTAACTACAATGAGCAGTTCTTC.

This clonotype was seen just once. The chain uses TRBV10-3 and TRBJ2-5; 10 nucleotides line up with TRBD1. CDR3 length: 15 amino acids. CDR1 and CDR2 from the germline V gene are ENHRY and SYGVKD. J lost 5 bases, V lost 6 bases, and 9 bases had no gene match. Here the CDR3 reads CAISSRDRGSETQYF. CDR3 nucleotide sequence: TGTGCCATCAGCTCCCGGGACAGGGGCTCGGAGACCCAGTACTTC.

This clonotype was counted ten times or more. The chain uses TRBV6-2 or TRBV6-3 and TRBJ2-3; D is perhaps TRBD2 (6 bases). The germline V gene has CDR1 MNHEY and CDR2 SVGEGT. The CDR3 runs to 16 residues. Trimming stripped 0 bases from V and 4 bases from J, with 14 bases between. CDR3 sequence reads: CASSYSGTSMADTQYF. The CDR3 coding sequence is TGTGCCAGCAGTTACTCTGGGACTTCCATGGCAGATACGCAGTATTTT.

This chain links TRBV24-1 with TRBJ2-1, with D perhaps TRBD2 (6 bases). Germline V lookup: CDR1 KGHDR, CDR2 SFDVKD. V gave up 5 bases and J gave up 7 bases, with 14 bases separating them. The CDR3 is 14 amino acids. Here the CDR3 DNA reads TGTGCCACCAGTGTGCCGGGAGCCGGGAATGAGCAGTTCTTC. It specifies CATSVPGAGNEQFF.

This clonotype was seen repeatedly, ten times or more. The chain is built from TRBV5-1 and TRBJ2-1; 9 bases fit TRBD2. CDR1 SGHRS and CDR2 YFSETQ come from the germline V gene. V lost 0 bases and J lost 5; bases outside the gene matches: 3. The CDR3 contains 15 residues. CDR3 coding DNA: TGCGCCAGCAGCTTGGGAAGCGGGAGGCACAATGAGCAGTTCTTC. The encoded protein is CASSLGSGRHNEQFF.

This clonotype was seen a handful of times. The CDR3 DNA reads TGCGCCAGCAGTGACGGACCCGGGACACGAACCTACGAGCAGTACTTC. It is translated as CASSDGPGTRTYEQYF. The rearrangement joins TRBV10-2 to TRBJ2-7, with D possibly matching TRBD1 (6 bases). The V end was cut by 3 bases, the J end by 2 bases, with 17 bases between. This CDR3 spans 16 amino acids. CDR1 and CDR2 from the germline V gene are WSHSY and SAAADI.

This chain joins TRBV2 and TRBJ2-2; D is uncertain. V was clipped by 4 bases and J by 7 bases, with 7 bases between them. The CDR3 contains 12 residues. Germline CDR1 and CDR2: SNHLY and FYNNEI. This CDR3 reads CASSGERGELFF. CDR3 nucleotides: TGTGCCAGCAGTGGAGAGCGCGGGGAGCTGTTTTTT. The full variable domain, completed using reference TRBV2 and TRBJ2-2, is EPEVTQTPSHQVTQMGQEVILRCVPISNHLYFYWYRQILGQKVEFLVSFYNNEISEKSEIFDDQFSVERPDGSNFTLKIRSTKLEDSAMYFCASSGERGELFFGEGSRLTVL.

The chain links TRBV30 to TRBJ2-7; TRBD1 aligns across 10 bases. The CDR3 has 13 residues. With V trimmed by 7 bases and J by 4 bases, 7 bases remained unmatched. The V gene's germline CDR1 is GTSNPN and CDR2 SVGIG (reference sequence). This chain's CDR3 is CALGGDRGYEQYF. The CDR3 DNA is TGTGCCTTGGGAGGGGACAGGGGTTACGAGCAGTACTTC.

J is TRBJ2-1 and V is TRBV19; D uncertain. Germline CDR1 LNHDA, CDR2 SQIVND (reference sequence). Trimming took 6 bases from V and 3 from J, leaving 9 bases between them. This CDR3 has 13 residues. This CDR3 reads CASRNAIYNEQFF. In nucleotides, the CDR3 is TGTGCCAGTAGAAATGCGATCTACAATGAGCAGTTCTTC.

The V call is TRBV12-3 or TRBV12-4, the J call TRBJ1-6, with no clear D. The CDR3 totals 15 residues. The V gene lost 4 bases and the J gene lost 2 bases, with 9 bases spanning the gap. The CDR3 protein is CASSSGRTYNSPLHF. The CDR3 nucleotides are TGTGCCAGCAGTTCCGGGAGGACCTATAATTCACCCCTCCACTTT.

This clonotype was found many times. The chain's CDR3 is CSASARSGGGAGEDTQYF. The CDR3 bases are TGCAGTGCTAGCGCCAGGTCAGGCGGGGGGGCAGGTGAGGATACGCAGTATTTT. V and J are TRBV20-1 and TRBJ2-3, with 9 bases fitting TRBD2. The CDR3 spans 18 residues. The germline V gene encodes CDR1 DFQATT and CDR2 SNEGSKA (reference sequence). V dropped 3 bases and J dropped 6; count of bases not matched to a gene: 19.

With respect to this clonotype: A much larger clone differs from this one at a single base, so this may be a read error. The chain employs TRBV6-2 or TRBV6-3 and TRBJ2-7, with D possibly being TRBD1 (6 bases). Germline V gene sequence: CDR1 MNHEY, CDR2 SVGEGT. V dropped 5 bases and J dropped 9 bases, with 20 bases sitting between them. The CDR3 consists of 14 residues. The DNA for the CDR3 is TGTGCCAGCAGTGCACTTAAAGGGGGATTTGCGCAGTACTTC. It codes for CASSALKGGFAQYF.

This clonotype appeared once. A read error may account for a junction end that differs from germline. The chain has TRBV7-8 and TRBJ2-7; 9 positions agree with TRBD1. The length of the CDR3 is 16 residues. Germline V CDR1 and CDR2: SGHVS, FQNEAQ. This chain's CDR3 is CASRLDPGQGFYEQYF. The CDR3 DNA sequence: TGTGCCAGCAGGTTAGACCCGGGACAGGGCTTTTACGAGCAGTACTTC.

This clonotype was seen many times. The CDR3 protein is CASNSPHSRLNTGELFF. The CDR3 DNA sequence: TGTGCCAGCAATTCCCCCCATTCAAGGCTCAACACCGGGGAGCTGTTTTTT. The V and J genes are TRBV7-3 and TRBJ2-2; D remains unclear. The germline V gene encodes CDR1 SGHTA and CDR2 FQGTGA. Trimming took 7 bases from V and 2 from J, leaving 20 bases between them. CDR3 size: 17 residues.

In regard to this clonotype: This may come from a read error, since a much larger clone is one base off. The chain recombines TRBV6-1 with TRBJ1-6; a possible D gene is TRBD1 (5 bases). The V gene lost 6 bases and the J gene lost 2 bases, with 14 bases spanning the gap. The CDR3 has 16 residues. The germline V gene has CDR1 MNHNS and CDR2 SASEGT. CDR3 in amino acids: CASRSPGTAYNSPLHF. Written as DNA, the CDR3 is TGTGCCAGCAGATCACCGGGGACTGCCTATAATTCACCCCTCCACTTT.

This clonotype came up many times. This chain connects TRBV27 to TRBJ1-6; 7 nucleotides agree with TRBD1. The CDR3 loop spans 13 amino acids. The germline gives CDR1 MNHEY, CDR2 SMNVEV (reference sequence). Trimming took 1 base from V and 11 from J; bases not matched to a gene: 2. The CDR3 loop is CASSLYQGAPLHF. The CDR3, as DNA: TGTGCCAGCAGTTTATATCAGGGGGCACCCCTCCACTTT.

This sequence joins TRBV28 and TRBJ2-3, with D possibly being TRBD1 (6 bases). From germline, CDR1 is MDHEN and CDR2 SYDVKM. V lost 10 bases and J 2 bases, leaving 13 bases between the germline ends. This CDR3 is built from 13 residues. In DNA form, the CDR3 reads TGTGCCAACCGGGACATCAACACAGATACGCAGTATTTT. This sequence encodes CANRDINTDTQYF.

This chain joins TRBV7-6 and TRBJ2-3; the D gene is possibly TRBD1 (6 bases). This CDR3 has 14 residues. The V end lost 1 base, the J end lost 6 bases, and 11 bases lay between the germline ends. Germline V lookup: CDR1 SGHVS, CDR2 FNYEAQ. The CDR3 sequence is CASSLEQGWDTQYF. The CDR3 DNA reads TGTGCCAGCAGCTTAGAACAGGGTTGGGATACGCAGTATTTT.